This T cell receptor beta chain emerged from a study of T cell responses to AZD1222 COVID-19 vaccine. Findings and limits, study-wide: Donors, mostly white British, included more females; clonal diversity was possibly underestimated. AZD1222 recipients seropositive at baseline numbered only five or six. No repertoire was sampled before or during the peak T cell response, only after it.

Measured with immunoSEQ multiplex PCR; TCRdb has only the in-frame clones, and not every one. The data show 120,000 to 150,000 clones, with around nine tenths seen just once and 4% to 6% held by the top ten. As regards this clone: What it recognizes is unknown.

With 3 bases clipped from V and 0 bases from J, the junction kept 8 bases outside the gene matches. The CDR3 totals 18 residues. The germline CDR1 and CDR2 sequences are SGDLS and YYNGEE. This receptor was obtained from an adult in good health. Sequencing was performed on peripheral blood, taken on day 0 of AZD1222 vaccination. This chain uses TRBV9 with TRBJ2-2; 10 bases fit TRBD2. CDR3 sequence reads: CASSAPLAGGANTGELFF. The CDR3 nucleotides read TGTGCCAGCAGCGCACCTTTAGCGGGAGGTGCGAACACCGGGGAGCTGTTTTTT. The full variable domain, in which reference TRBV9 and TRBJ2-2 provide the parts outside the CDR3, is DSGVTQTPKHLITATGQRVTLRCSPRSGDLSVYWYQQSLDQGLQFLIQYYNGEERAKGNILERFSAQQFPDLHSELNLSSLELGDSALYFCASSAPLAGGANTGELFFGEGSRLTVL.